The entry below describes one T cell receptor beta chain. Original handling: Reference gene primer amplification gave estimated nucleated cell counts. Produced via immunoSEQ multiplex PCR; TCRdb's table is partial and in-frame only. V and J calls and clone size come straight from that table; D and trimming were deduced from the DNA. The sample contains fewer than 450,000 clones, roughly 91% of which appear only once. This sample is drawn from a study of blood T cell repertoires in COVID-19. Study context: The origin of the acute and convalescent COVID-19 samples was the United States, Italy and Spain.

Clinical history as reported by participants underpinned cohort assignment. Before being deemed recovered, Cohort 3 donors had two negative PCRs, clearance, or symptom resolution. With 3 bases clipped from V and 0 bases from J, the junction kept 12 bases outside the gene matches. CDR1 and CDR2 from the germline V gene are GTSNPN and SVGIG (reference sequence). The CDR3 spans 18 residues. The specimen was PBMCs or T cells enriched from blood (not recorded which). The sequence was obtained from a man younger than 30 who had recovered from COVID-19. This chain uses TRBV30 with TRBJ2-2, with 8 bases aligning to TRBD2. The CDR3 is CAWSAMWIAGTNTGELFF. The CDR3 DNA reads TGTGCCTGGAGCGCTATGTGGATAGCGGGAACGAACACCGGGGAGCTGTTTTTT.